The 14 T cell receptor beta chains below all came from one sample that was sequenced in a study of neoadjuvant nivolumab and ipilimumab in lung cancer (dated by TCRdb to about 2020). This sample's time point label indicates: at surgical resection after neoadjuvant nivolumab +/- ipilimumab. The library was prepared using the immunoSEQ multiplex PCR assay. TCRdb stores this immuneACCESS table with in-frame sequences only. Part of the clones is absent; in the studies checked, under half of the shortfall reflects unresolved V genes, and no reason is known for the rest. The sample table shows over 25,000 clones, and 75% to 80% are seen once. The leading ten clones occupy 15% to 20% of the sample. Here the sequenced sample was tumor tissue, taken after neoadjuvant nivolumab, alone or with ipilimumab, at or shortly before surgery. The receptors here all came from an adult with non-small cell lung cancer.

The chain links TRBV7-2 to TRBJ2-1; 14 nucleotides line up with TRBD2. V trimming: 4 bases; J trimming: 3 bases; junction bases outside the gene matches: 2. The germline V gene has CDR1 SGHTA and CDR2 FQGNSA. The CDR3 consists of 16 residues. The DNA for the CDR3 is TGTGCCAGCAGCTCCGGGACTAGCGGGGGCTACAATGAGCAGTTCTTC. This codes for CASSSGTSGGYNEQFF.

CDR3 nucleotides: TGTGCCAGCAGCTCGGCGACAGGGAGGAACACTGAAGCTTTCTTT. As protein: CASSSATGRNTEAFF. The V call is TRBV13, the J call TRBJ1-1; TRBD1 matches at 7 bases. CDR1 and CDR2 (germline): PRHDT, FYEKMQ (reference sequence). Trimming took 4 bases from V and 1 from J; bases not matched to a gene: 6. The CDR3 totals 15 residues.

This clone was seen a single time. The V gene is TRBV11-2, the J gene TRBJ2-5; D ambiguous. The ends were cut back, 0 bases at V and 1 base at J, with 6 bases in the middle. The CDR3 is 14 amino acids. Germline V gene lookup returns CDR1 SGHAT and CDR2 FQNNGV. The CDR3 sequence is CASSLDSFQETQYF. DNA for the CDR3: TGTGCCAGCAGCTTAGACAGCTTCCAAGAGACCCAGTACTTC.

The CDR3 loop reads CASSLDQTGYGYTF. For the CDR3, the DNA is TGTGCCAGCAGCTTAGATCAGACGGGCTATGGCTACACCTTC. The V call is TRBV11-3, the J call TRBJ1-2; D is uncertain. The CDR3 is made up of 14 amino acids. The V gene lost 0 bases and the J gene lost 4 bases, with 9 bases spanning the gap. From germline, CDR1 is SGHNT and CDR2 YENEEA.

The chain links TRBV23-1 to TRBJ1-2, with 8 bases lining up with TRBD1. TRBV23-1 is marked as an open reading frame, function uncertain. CDR3 size: 14 residues. With 2 bases clipped from V and 14 bases from J, the junction kept 13 bases outside the gene matches. The CDR3 is CASSQGGQEETPTF. The CDR3, as DNA: TGCGCCAGCAGTCAAGGGGGACAGGAGGAGACTCCTACCTTC.

A single count supports this clone. The genes are TRBV30 and TRBJ1-2; TRBD1 matches at 8 bases. V was clipped by 0 bases and J by 4 bases; unmatched bases: 10. The CDR3 is made up of 16 amino acids. Germline CDR1 is GTSNPN and CDR2 is SVGIG (reference sequence). CDR3 protein: CAWSVPRRGPTYGYTF. The CDR3 DNA follows: TGTGCCTGGAGTGTCCCTCGCAGGGGGCCTACCTATGGCTACACCTTC. Drawing the rest from reference TRBV30 and TRBJ1-2, the complete variable domain is SQTIHQWPATLVQPVGSPLSLECTVEGTSNPNLYWYRQAAGRGLQLLFYSVGIGQISSEVPQNLSASRPQDRQFILSSKKLLLSDSGFYLCAWSVPRRGPTYGYTFGSGTRLTVV.

The chain recombines TRBV5-4 with TRBJ2-3; maybe TRBD2 (5 bases). CDR3 length equals 14 residues. The germline CDR1 and CDR2 sequences are SGHNT and YYREEE (reference sequence). The V gene lost 4 bases and the J gene lost 1 base, with 10 bases spanning the gap. Here the CDR3 DNA reads TGTGCCAGCAGCAACGGGGTTCGCACAGATACGCAGTATTTT. This gives the protein CASSNGVRTDTQYF.

This clone ranks as medium-sized. The gene calls are TRBV6-1 and TRBJ1-5; a weak D match, TRBD1 (6 bases). This CDR3 has 14 amino acids. V shed 6 bases and J shed 6 bases, with 15 bases lying between them. Germline loops: CDR1 MNHNS, CDR2 SASEGT. The CDR3 DNA is TGTGCCAGCAGGGCAGGGGTTTACGGTCAGCCCCAGCATTTT. It yields the protein CASRAGVYGQPQHF.

The rearrangement joins TRBV7-2 to TRBJ2-5; 7 nucleotides line up with TRBD2. The V and J ends lost 6 bases and 5 bases, in that order; junction bases with no gene match: 12. CDR3 length: 15 residues. The germline V gene encodes CDR1 SGHTA and CDR2 FQGNSA. The chain's CDR3 is CASSMRVPGRETQYF. CDR3 DNA: TGTGCCAGCAGTATGAGGGTCCCCGGGAGGGAGACCCAGTACTTC.

This chain joins TRBV12-5 and TRBJ1-1; unclear D gene. V was shortened by 5 bases and J by 4 bases, with 8 bases between the two germline ends. Germline V gene sequence: CDR1 LGHNT, CDR2 FRNRAP. The CDR3 runs 12 residues. The CDR3 region has the DNA TGTGCTAGTGGTACTCATTCCACTGAAGCTTTCTTT. Translating it yields CASGTHSTEAFF.

The chain joins TRBV18 to TRBJ1-2; D unclear. V was clipped by 3 bases and J by 6 bases, with 14 bases between them. Germline values: CDR1 KGHSH, CDR2 LQKENI. The CDR3 extends over 14 amino acids. CDR3 nucleotide sequence: TGTGCCAGCTCACCTAAGGAGGGCGCTGATGGCTACACCTTC. It encodes CASSPKEGADGYTF.

V and J are TRBV6-1 and TRBJ1-1; TRBD1 matches at 7 bases. The germline gives CDR1 MNHNS, CDR2 SASEGT. The ends lost 3 bases at V and 6 bases at J; junction bases unmatched: 7. The CDR3 sequence is 14 residues long. The CDR3 is CASSEGQSEAEAFF. The CDR3 DNA sequence: TGTGCCAGCAGTGAGGGACAGTCGGAGGCTGAAGCTTTCTTT.

The genes are TRBV18 and TRBJ1-2; a weak D match, TRBD1 (5 bases). This CDR3 is 13 amino acids long. Trimming removed 5 bases from V and 4 bases from J, with 11 bases in between. Germline CDR1 reads KGHSH; CDR2 reads LQKENI. The CDR3 spells CASSSGPAYGYTF. The CDR3 DNA follows: TGTGCCAGCTCATCGGGACCTGCCTATGGCTACACCTTC.

The rearrangement links TRBV7-3 to TRBJ2-2; TRBD2 is a possible D gene (6 bases). The CDR3 runs to 13 residues. The V and J ends lost 5 bases and 6 bases respectively, with 10 bases between them. Per the germline V gene, CDR1 is SGHTA and CDR2 is FQGTGA. The CDR3: CASSAPGAGELFF. In DNA, the CDR3 is TGTGCCAGCAGCGCCCCGGGGGCCGGGGAGCTGTTTTTT.